Sequencing of this T cell receptor (beta chain) was carried out in a study of graft-versus-host responses after intestinal transplantation. Looking at the study overall: All recipients were transplanted with multivisceral, liver-intestinal, or isolated intestinal grafts.

This clone has only one observation. Assay: immunoSEQ multiplex PCR; the TCRdb copy retains only in-frame clones and omits some. The table records about 27,000 clones, approximately 93% of them present only once. Germline assignment: CDR1 LGHNT and CDR2 FRNRAP. V lost 9 bases, J lost 6 bases, and 12 bases lay in between. The CDR3 loop spans 13 amino acids. The input for sequencing was PBMCs, taken 18 days after transplant. The chain couples TRBV12-5 to TRBJ1-6; D may be TRBD1 (5 bases). This sequence was found in a human patient who received an intestinal transplant, so some T cells may come from the graft donor. The CDR3 spells CASAGRLNSPLHF. The CDR3 nucleotides are TGTGCTAGCGCGGGACGGCTTAATTCACCCCTCCACTTT.